The T cell receptor beta chain described here comes from a study of T cell responses to AZD1222 COVID-19 vaccine. For this clone: Its matching antigen is unknown.

In germline, CDR1 is LGHDT, CDR2 YNNKEL (reference sequence). This CDR3 is built from 11 residues. V gave up 1 base and J gave up 3 bases, with 1 base separating them. General observations from the study: Donors skewed white British and female; clonal diversity was possibly underestimated.

The analysis combined second doses at about 4 or about 12 weeks. Data came from immunoSEQ multiplex PCR; TCRdb stores just in-frame clones and leaves some out. The table records 70,000 to 85,000 clones, approximately 83% of them present only once. The sample here was peripheral blood, taken 28 days after the second AZD1222 dose. The rearrangement links TRBV3-1 (or the pseudogene TRBV3-2) to TRBJ2-7, with D hard to call. The sequence was obtained from an adult who received the AZD1222 COVID-19 vaccine. The CDR3 region is CASSQVYEQYF. Here the CDR3 DNA reads TGTGCCAGCAGCCAAGTCTACGAGCAGTACTTC.